Listed below are T cell receptor beta chains from one sample, sequenced in a study of circulating and synovial CD4+ cells in juvenile arthritis. Method: immunoSEQ multiplex PCR; TCRdb's copy keeps in-frame clones and lacks some. The sample shows approximately 36,000 clones, approximately 94% of them seen only once. Specimen: CD4+ T cells from blood. These receptors all come from a human donor with juvenile idiopathic arthritis. Both conserved end residues are part of each CDR3. The D gene is left open where the match is weak. The size entry is marked missing in some rows and otherwise reads once, few, many or a size class.

v_call,d_call,j_call,clone_size,cdr3_aa,cdr3_nt
TRBV6-5,TRBD2,TRBJ2-3,NA,CASRPSGGGTDTQYF,TGTGCCAGCAGACCTAGCGGGGGGGGCACAGATACGCAGTATTTT
TRBV10-3,TRBD1,TRBJ1-2,NA,CAISAPTGNYGYTF,TGTGCCATCAGTGCACCGACAGGGAACTATGGCTACACCTTC
TRBV5-8,TRBD1,TRBJ1-5,NA,CASSRGDSQYQPQHF,TGTGCCAGCAGCAGAGGGGACAGTCAGTATCAGCCCCAGCATTTT
TRBV5-4,NA,TRBJ2-5,NA,CASSLGGQTETQYF,TGTGCCAGCAGCTTGGGAGGACAGACGGAGACCCAGTACTTC
TRBV18,NA,TRBJ1-4,NA,CASSPSQTDNEKLFF,TGTGCCAGCTCACCCTCCCAGACAGATAATGAAAAACTGTTTTTT
TRBV4-3,NA,TRBJ1-1,NA,CASSQDKIARGEAFF,TGCGCCAGCAGCCAAGATAAAATTGCCCGGGGGGAAGCTTTCTTT
TRBV27,TRBD2,TRBJ2-2,NA,CASRLPGGTGELFF,TGTGCCAGCAGGCTACCGGGGGGAACCGGGGAGCTGTTTTTT
TRBV18,TRBD2,TRBJ2-3,NA,CASSRGLAGILSTDTQYF,TGTGCCAGCTCACGGGGACTAGCGGGGATACTTAGCACAGATACGCAGTATTTT
TRBV12-2,NA,TRBJ2-7,NA,CASRFTSGTYEQYF,TGTGCAAGTCGCTTCACTAGCGGGACCTACGAGCAGTACTTC
TRBV19,NA,TRBJ1-3,few,CASSTPDGNTIYF,TGTGCCAGTAGTACTCCCGACGGGAACACCATATATTTT
TRBV15,TRBD2,TRBJ2-5,NA,CATSGSGGNQETQYF,TGTGCCACCAGCGGTAGCGGGGGGAATCAAGAGACCCAGTACTTC
TRBV19,NA,TRBJ1-1,NA,CASRQRGSTEAFF,TGTGCCAGTCGTCAGCGGGGGAGCACTGAAGCTTTCTTT
TRBV6-5,TRBD1,TRBJ2-6,NA,CASSLTGGRGANVLTF,TGTGCCAGCAGTTTAACAGGGGGCCGTGGGGCCAACGTCCTGACTTTC
TRBV6-1,TRBD1,TRBJ1-6,NA,CASTVGQGLGPLHF,TGTGCCAGCACCGTCGGACAGGGCTTGGGGCCCCTCCACTTT
TRBV2,NA,TRBJ1-5,NA,CASSGVVRDQPQHF,TGTGCCAGCAGTGGGGTAGTACGGGATCAGCCCCAGCATTTT
TRBV7-2,TRBD2,TRBJ2-7,NA,CASSFEGVTSGYEQYF,TGTGCCAGCAGCTTCGAAGGGGTAACTAGCGGCTACGAGCAGTACTTC
TRBV19,NA,TRBJ1-4,NA,CASSIGPRGDEKLFF,TGTGCCAGTAGTATTGGACCCCGCGGGGATGAAAAACTGTTTTTT
TRBV7-8,NA,TRBJ1-5,once,CASSAREGGDQPQHF,TGTGCCAGCAGCGCCCGGGAGGGTGGGGATCAGCCCCAGCATTTT
TRBV7-3,NA,TRBJ2-1,NA,CASSLHGGNNEQFF,TGTGCCAGCAGCTTACACGGGGGTAACAATGAGCAGTTCTTC
TRBV6-5,NA,TRBJ1-2,NA,CASSYRQPGKGYTF,TGTGCCAGCAGTTATCGGCAGCCAGGGAAGGGCTACACCTTC
TRBV18,NA,TRBJ2-1,NA,CASSATSYNEQFF,TGTGCCAGCTCAGCGACAAGCTACAATGAGCAGTTCTTC
TRBV7-8,TRBD1,TRBJ2-7,NA,CASSFSLRQGGSYEQYF,TGTGCCAGCAGCTTTTCCTTAAGACAGGGGGGCTCCTACGAGCAGTACTTC
TRBV7-6,TRBD2,TRBJ2-1,NA,CASSTRGGRDEQFF,TGTGCCAGCAGCACCCGGGGGGGCCGCGATGAGCAGTTCTTC
TRBV6-9,TRBD2,TRBJ2-7,NA,CASSCAGLAGGSSYEQYF,TGTGCCAGCAGTTGCGCAGGACTAGCGGGGGGAAGCTCCTACGAGCAGTACTTC
TRBV2,NA,TRBJ2-5,NA,CASSERVVKETQYF,TGTGCCAGCAGTGAACGAGTGGTGAAAGAGACCCAGTACTTC
TRBV7-8,TRBD2,TRBJ2-3,NA,CASSPAGGRDTQYF,TGTGCCAGCTCCCCGGCGGGGGGCAGAGATACGCAGTATTTT
TRBV15,TRBD1,TRBJ1-3,NA,CATSRFPTGAGNTIYF,TGTGCCACCAGCAGATTTCCGACAGGGGCAGGAAACACCATATATTTT
TRBV6-5,NA,TRBJ2-1,NA,CASSPGQGGKFF,TGTGCCAGCAGCCCTGGGCAGGGTGGGAAGTTCTTC
TRBV19,NA,TRBJ2-1,NA,CASSSIDNEQFF,TGTGCCAGTAGTTCCATTGACAATGAGCAGTTCTTC
TRBV6-5,NA,TRBJ2-3,once,CASSPNGDTQYF,TGTGCCAGCAGTCCCAACGGGGATACGCAGTATTTT
TRBV25-1,TRBD1,TRBJ1-2,NA,CASSASGTGLNYGYTF,TGTGCCAGCAGTGCCTCCGGGACAGGGTTGAACTATGGCTACACCTTC
TRBV27,NA,TRBJ1-5,NA,CASSLDFSNQPQHF,TGTGCCAGCAGTTTAGACTTTAGCAATCAGCCCCAGCATTTT
TRBV5-4,NA,TRBJ1-6,NA,CASSWAGVENSPLHF,TGTGCCAGCAGCTGGGCAGGGGTGGAAAATTCACCCCTCCACTTT
TRBV2,TRBD2,TRBJ2-1,NA,CASVLAGVYNEQFF,TGTGCCAGCGTTCTAGCGGGGGTTTACAATGAGCAGTTCTTC
TRBV9,NA,TRBJ2-3,NA,CASSVPGTDTQYF,TGTGCCAGCAGCGTACCGGGTACAGATACGCAGTATTTT
TRBV7-2,TRBD1,TRBJ1-1,NA,CASSSYRDRVRGTEAFF,TGTGCCAGCAGCTCCTACCGGGACAGGGTGAGGGGAACTGAAGCTTTCTTT
TRBV4-3,NA,TRBJ1-2,NA,CASSQVVSSILGYTF,TGCGCCAGCAGCCAAGTCGTCTCCTCTATCTTGGGCTACACCTTC
TRBV4-1,TRBD2,TRBJ2-1,NA,CASTNSGGSYNEQFF,TGCGCCAGCACTAACAGCGGGGGTTCCTACAATGAGCAGTTCTTC
TRBV7-2,NA,TRBJ1-2,NA,CASSLRSNYGYTF,TGTGCCAGCAGCCTCAGGTCCAACTATGGCTACACCTTC
TRBV19,TRBD1,TRBJ2-7,few,CASMPGTGYEQYF,TGTGCCAGTATGCCCGGGACAGGGTACGAGCAGTACTTC
TRBV7-2,NA,TRBJ1-4,NA,CASSWGGFTEKLFF,TGTGCCAGCAGCTGGGGGGGCTTCACTGAAAAACTGTTTTTT
TRBV7-9,NA,TRBJ1-4,NA,CASSQRAGNTNEKLFF,TGTGCCAGCAGCCAAAGAGCGGGTAATACTAATGAAAAACTGTTTTTT
TRBV5-4,TRBD1,TRBJ1-2,once,CASSLDRGLRGYTF,TGTGCCAGCAGCTTGGACAGGGGGCTTAGAGGCTACACCTTC
TRBV29-1,TRBD1,TRBJ2-7,NA,CSVGQGSYEQYF,TGCAGCGTAGGACAGGGTTCCTACGAGCAGTACTTC